What follows are 13 T cell receptor beta chains derived from one specimen sequenced in a study of blood T cell repertoires in COVID-19. The protocol was immunoSEQ multiplex PCR, while the TCRdb copy is restricted to in-frame clones and leaves out a portion. The repertoire consists of around 260,000 clones, with around 86% occurring once and the leading ten covering about 1.4%. The sample was peripheral blood. The origin of the receptors is a woman aged 40 to 55 who had recovered from COVID-19.

This chain uses TRBV9 with TRBJ2-2, with TRBD2 matching 8 bases. CDR3 length equals 16 residues. Germline trimming cut 0 bases from V and 3 bases from J; bases unmatched to any gene: 4. Germline V CDR1 and CDR2: SGDLS, YYNGEE. CDR3 region: CASSVARGGHTGELFF. CDR3 sequence (DNA): TGTGCCAGCAGCGTAGCACGGGGGGGTCACACCGGGGAGCTGTTTTTT. Based on the CDR3 plus reference TRBV9 and TRBJ2-2, the full variable domain is DSGVTQTPKHLITATGQRVTLRCSPRSGDLSVYWYQQSLDQGLQFLIQYYNGEERAKGNILERFSAQQFPDLHSELNLSSLELGDSALYFCASSVARGGHTGELFFGEGSRLTVL.

V is TRBV19 and J is TRBJ2-1, with D perhaps matching TRBD2 (6 bases). The CDR3 runs to 17 residues. Germline CDR1 and CDR2: LNHDA and SQIVND (reference sequence). The V gene lost 11 bases and the J gene lost 0 bases, with 23 bases spanning the gap. The CDR3 bases are TGTGCCTCGAAGGGAGAAGCCGGGGGAGGCTCCTACAATGAGCAGTTCTTC. Its translation is CASKGEAGGGSYNEQFF.

This clone has just a few counts. The V and J genes are TRBV7-9 and TRBJ2-5; D may be TRBD1 (6 bases). Germline V gene sequence: CDR1 SEHNR, CDR2 FQNEAQ (reference sequence). V shed 1 base and J shed 2 bases, with 11 bases lying between them. The CDR3 contains 15 residues. CDR3 amino acids: CASSLGTVEQETQYF. The CDR3 region has the DNA TGTGCCAGCAGCTTAGGGACAGTGGAACAAGAGACCCAGTACTTC. The full variable domain, completed using reference TRBV7-9 and TRBJ2-5, is DTGVSQNPRHKITKRGQNVTFRCDPISEHNRLYWYRQTLGQGPEFLTYFQNEAQLEKSRLLSDRFSAERPKGSFSTLEIQRTEQGDSAMYLCASSLGTVEQETQYFGPGTRLLVL.

The rearrangement joins TRBV30 to TRBJ1-5, with D unclear. Trimming took 4 bases from V and 7 from J, leaving 11 bases between them. There are 12 residues in the CDR3. Germline V gene data show CDR1 as GTSNPN and CDR2 as SVGIG (reference sequence). The CDR3 DNA is TGTGCCTGGACGCGCGGCCAACAGCCCCAGCATTTT. It specifies CAWTRGQQPQHF.

The chain employs TRBV6-2 or TRBV6-3 and TRBJ2-7; D gene uncertain. Germline V gene lookup returns CDR1 MNHEY and CDR2 SVGEGT. CDR3 length: 14 amino acids. The V and J ends lost 2 bases and 0 bases respectively, with 8 bases between them. For the CDR3, the DNA is TGTGCCAGCAGTTACGGGCCTCCCTCCTACGAGCAGTACTTC. It specifies CASSYGPPSYEQYF.

This clone was seen a handful of times. This rearrangement joins TRBV14 to TRBJ2-7; 7 bases align to TRBD1. The CDR3 runs to 16 residues. Germline V CDR1 and CDR2: SGHDN, FVKESK. V was pared by 3 bases and J by 1 base, with 9 bases of the junction left unmatched. The DNA for the CDR3 is TGTGCCAGCAGCCATCTGACCCCAGGGGGTTCCTACGAGCAGTACTTC. It translates to CASSHLTPGGSYEQYF. Looking up the rest from reference TRBV14 and TRBJ2-7 gives the full variable domain: EAGVTQFPSHSVIEKGQTVTLRCDPISGHDNLYWYRRVMGKEIKFLLHFVKESKQDESGMPNNRFLAERTGGTYSTLKVQPAELEDSGVYFCASSHLTPGGSYEQYFGPGTRLTVT.

The chain links TRBV7-3 to TRBJ1-2, with a tentative D call TRBD1 (5 bases). The CDR3 is 14 residues long. Germline lookup yields CDR1 SGHTA and CDR2 FQGTGA. Trimming shortened V by 5 bases and J by 0 bases, and 10 bases separated the two germline ends. CDR3 in amino acids: CASSPTGANYGYTF. CDR3 DNA: TGTGCCAGCAGCCCAACGGGGGCTAACTATGGCTACACCTTC.

The chain employs TRBV4-1 and TRBJ1-5, with no clear D. Trimming cost V 1 base and J 7 bases, with 17 bases left between them. This CDR3 is built from 16 residues. Germline V CDR1 and CDR2: MGHRA, YSYEKL. CDR3 nucleotide sequence: TGCGCCAGCAGCCAAGTTGGCAGGTCGAGAGGGCAGCCCCAGCATTTT. It specifies CASSQVGRSRGQPQHF.

This clone occurred many times. The chain is built from TRBV11-2 and TRBJ1-5; D possibly corresponds to TRBD1 (6 bases). Between the trimmed V and J ends, which lost 5 bases and 6 bases, there was a span of 11 bases. In germline, CDR1 is SGHAT, CDR2 FQNNGV. The CDR3 consists of 13 residues. The CDR3 bases are TGTGCCAGCAGCAATGACAGGTTTCAGCCCCAGCATTTT. The encoded protein is CASSNDRFQPQHF.

The chain joins TRBV5-1 to TRBJ2-7; TRBD2 matches 8 bases. This CDR3 comprises 17 residues. CDR1 is SGHRS and CDR2 is YFSETQ in the germline V gene. The junction had 13 bases not matched to a gene; V was cut back by 0 bases and J by 5 bases. The CDR3 protein is CASSLERAGGTTHEQYF. The CDR3 nucleotides read TGCGCCAGCAGCTTGGAGAGGGCGGGGGGCACAACCCACGAGCAGTACTTC.

The chain recombines TRBV5-8 with TRBJ2-5; tentatively, D is TRBD1 (6 bases). Germline V CDR1 and CDR2: SGHTS, YDEGEE. V lost 4 bases, J lost 4 bases, and 20 bases lay in between. CDR3 length: 16 residues. The CDR3 DNA follows: TGTGCCAGCAGCCGTGGGGAAACGAGGGGGAGAGAGACCCAGTACTTC. Protein sequence: CASSRGETRGRETQYF.

The rearrangement links TRBV4-2 to TRBJ1-5, with a weak D call TRBD1 (6 bases). CDR1 and CDR2 from the germline V gene are LGHNA and YNFKEQ. V was shortened by 2 bases and J by 7 bases, with 18 bases between the two germline ends. This CDR3 region has 16 residues. The CDR3 nucleotides read TGTGCCAGCAGCCAACGGGGTATCGGGGGGGCACAGCCCCAGCATTTT. This codes for CASSQRGIGGAQPQHF.

The rearrangement links TRBV20-1 to TRBJ1-1; D gene unclear. V was trimmed by 3 bases and J by 1 base, leaving 9 bases between them. CDR3 length equals 13 residues. The germline CDR1 and CDR2 sequences are DFQATT and SNEGSKA (reference sequence). CDR3 nucleotides: TGCAGTGCTAGTCAGACACCGAACACTGAAGCTTTCTTT. Translated: CSASQTPNTEAFF.